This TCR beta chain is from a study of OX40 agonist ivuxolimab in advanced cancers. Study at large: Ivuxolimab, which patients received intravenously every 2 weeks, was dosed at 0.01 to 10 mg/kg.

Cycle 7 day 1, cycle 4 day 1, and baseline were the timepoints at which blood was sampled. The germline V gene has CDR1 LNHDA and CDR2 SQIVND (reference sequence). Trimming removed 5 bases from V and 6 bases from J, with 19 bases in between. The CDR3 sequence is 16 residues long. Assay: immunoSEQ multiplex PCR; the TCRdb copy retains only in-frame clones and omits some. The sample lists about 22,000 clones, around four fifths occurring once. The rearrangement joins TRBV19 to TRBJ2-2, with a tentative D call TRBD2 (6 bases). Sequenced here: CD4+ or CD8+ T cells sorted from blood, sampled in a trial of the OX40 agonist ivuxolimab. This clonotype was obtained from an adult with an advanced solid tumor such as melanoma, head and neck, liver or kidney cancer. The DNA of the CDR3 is TGTGCCAGTAGTGAGACCGTAACACCGGGGGCCGGGGAGCTGTTTTTT. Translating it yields CASSETVTPGAGELFF.